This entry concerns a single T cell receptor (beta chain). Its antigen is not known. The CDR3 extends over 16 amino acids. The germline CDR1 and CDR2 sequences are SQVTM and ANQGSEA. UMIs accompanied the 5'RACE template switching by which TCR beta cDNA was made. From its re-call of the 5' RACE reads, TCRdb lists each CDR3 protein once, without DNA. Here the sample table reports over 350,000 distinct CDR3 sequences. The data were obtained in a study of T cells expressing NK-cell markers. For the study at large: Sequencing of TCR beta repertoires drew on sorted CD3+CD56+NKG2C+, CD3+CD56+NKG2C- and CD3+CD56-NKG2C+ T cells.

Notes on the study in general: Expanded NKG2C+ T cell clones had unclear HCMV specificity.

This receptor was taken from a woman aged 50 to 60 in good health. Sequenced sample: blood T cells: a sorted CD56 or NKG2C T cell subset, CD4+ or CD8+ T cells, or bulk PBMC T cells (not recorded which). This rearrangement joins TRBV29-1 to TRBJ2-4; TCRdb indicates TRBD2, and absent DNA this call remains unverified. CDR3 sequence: CSVGPQEWDDKNIQYF.